These 17 T cell receptor beta chains originate from one sample sequenced in a study of radiotherapy plus CTLA-4 blockade in lung cancer. The data were produced by immunoSEQ multiplex PCR, yet TCRdb's version contains in-frame clones alone and is incomplete. This sample yields around 110,000 clones, of which over 80% are seen a single time; approximately 7% belongs to the top ten. The material sequenced was peripheral blood, taken from a patient treated with radiotherapy plus ipilimumab. The receptors derive from a human donor with non-small cell lung cancer that progressed on radiotherapy plus ipilimumab.

The chain couples TRBV12-5 to TRBJ2-2; 7 bases map to TRBD1. The CDR3 has 15 residues. V lost 2 bases, J lost 1 base, and 1 base stayed unmatched. Germline CDR1 LGHNT, CDR2 FRNRAP. The CDR3 loop reads CASGLTGVNTGELFF. Here the CDR3 DNA reads TGTGCTAGTGGTTTGACAGGGGTGAACACCGGGGAGCTGTTTTTT. Looking up the rest from reference TRBV12-5 and TRBJ2-2 gives the full variable domain: DARVTQTPRHKVTEMGQEVTMRCQPILGHNTVFWYRQTMMQGLELLAYFRNRAPLDDSGMPKDRFSAEMPDATLATLKIQPSEPRDSAVYFCASGLTGVNTGELFFGEGSRLTVL.

CDR3 sequence: CASSVQQGSGNTIYF. CDR3 in DNA: TGTGCCAGCAGCGTGCAACAGGGCTCTGGAAACACCATATATTTT. V is TRBV5-4 and J is TRBJ1-3; D may be TRBD1 (6 bases). Germline V gene lookup returns CDR1 SGHNT and CDR2 YYREEE (reference sequence). Trimming took off 4 bases at V and 0 bases at J, with 11 bases between the two ends. The CDR3 extends over 15 amino acids. Based on the CDR3 plus reference TRBV5-4 and TRBJ1-3, the full variable domain is ETGVTQSPTHLIKTRGQQVTLRCSSQSGHNTVSWYQQALGQGPQFIFQYYREEENGRGNFPPRFSGLQFPNYSSELNVNALELDDSALYLCASSVQQGSGNTIYFGEGSWLTVV.

The chain recombines TRBV7-9 with TRBJ1-2; D ambiguous. The V end was cut by 1 base, the J end by 4 bases, with 13 bases between. This CDR3 comprises 15 residues. CDR1 SEHNR and CDR2 FQNEAQ come from the germline V gene (reference sequence). Written as DNA, the CDR3 is TGTGCCAGCAGCTTAGAAGTCGCGGGATCCTATGGCTACACCTTC. This encodes CASSLEVAGSYGYTF.

With regard to this clone: The same CDR3 can be traced to other DNA sequences in this sample. The rearrangement links TRBV2 to TRBJ2-7; D remains unclear. V was trimmed by 9 bases and J by 1 base, leaving 10 bases between them. Germline loops: CDR1 SNHLY, CDR2 FYNNEI. The CDR3 covers 12 residues. This chain's CDR3 is CASTAGSYEQYF. CDR3 in DNA: TGTGCCAGTACCGCTGGTTCCTACGAGCAGTACTTC.

The genes are TRBV6-5 and TRBJ1-5; D remains ambiguous. The germline V gene has CDR1 MNHEY and CDR2 SVGAGI. Trimming took off 0 bases at V and 7 bases at J, with 7 bases between the two ends. The CDR3 is 13 residues long. The CDR3 region has the DNA TGTGCCAGCAGTTACTCGACACGGCAGCCCCAGCATTTT. The encoded protein is CASSYSTRQPQHF.

The V and J genes are TRBV5-4 and TRBJ2-2; D could derive from TRBD1 or TRBD2 (5 bases each). Germline values: CDR1 SGHNT, CDR2 YYREEE (reference sequence). CDR3 length: 16 residues. V was clipped by 3 bases and J by 0 bases, with 12 bases between them. The CDR3 DNA follows: TGTGCCAGCAGCTCAGCCAGGGACGCGAACACCGGGGAGCTGTTTTTT. As protein: CASSSARDANTGELFF.

The chain is built from TRBV29-1 and TRBJ2-1; weak D call: TRBD2 (6 bases). This CDR3 spans 14 amino acids. Trimming stripped 5 bases from V and 6 bases from J, with 17 bases between. Germline V gives CDR1 SQVTM, CDR2 ANQGSEA. The CDR3 DNA reads TGCAGCGTTTCCGGGCTAGCGAGCTTCAATGAGCAGTTCTTC. Protein sequence: CSVSGLASFNEQFF.

This chain joins TRBV28 and TRBJ2-7, with 7 bases aligning to TRBD2. Germline loops: CDR1 MDHEN, CDR2 SYDVKM. The CDR3 is made up of 15 amino acids. After removal of 3 bases from V and 7 bases from J, the junction contained 12 bases not matched to a gene. CDR3 nucleotide sequence: TGTGCCAGCAGTTTGCGGAGCGGGACGGGGGTGGAGCAGTACTTC. Translation gives CASSLRSGTGVEQYF.

V usage is TRBV6-1 and J usage is TRBJ2-7, with D hard to call. Germline CDR1 is MNHNS and CDR2 is SASEGT. CDR3 length: 12 residues. V lost 1 base and J 11 bases, leaving 12 bases between the germline ends. This CDR3 is CASSEGVRLEYF. CDR3 DNA sequence: TGTGCCAGCAGTGAAGGTGTCCGGCTGGAGTACTTC.

This rearrangement joins TRBV2 to TRBJ2-1, with 10 bases fitting TRBD2. The CDR3 runs to 18 residues. V trimming: 5 bases; J trimming: 3 bases; junction bases outside the gene matches: 13. Germline V gene data show CDR1 as SNHLY and CDR2 as FYNNEI. The CDR3 DNA reads TGTGCCAGCAGTAGGGCTAAGGGGCTAGCGGGAGTCTACAATGAGCAGTTCTTC. It yields the protein CASSRAKGLAGVYNEQFF.

The chain uses TRBV6-6 and TRBJ2-2, with D maybe TRBD1 (6 bases). CDR3 length: 15 amino acids. In germline, CDR1 is MNHNY, CDR2 SVGAGI (reference sequence). Trimming removed 8 bases at V and 0 bases at J, with 13 bases between. The CDR3 sequence: CASAQGRPNTGELFF. As DNA, the CDR3 is TGTGCCAGCGCACAGGGTCGGCCGAACACCGGGGAGCTGTTTTTT.

A single count supports this clone. The CDR3 loop reads CASSEFGMVNTEAFF. CDR3 sequence (DNA): TGTGCCAGCAGTGAATTTGGAATGGTGAACACTGAAGCTTTCTTT. This chain links TRBV6-1 with TRBJ1-1; D unclear. V was shortened by 2 bases and J by 0 bases, with 10 bases between the two germline ends. This CDR3 has 15 amino acids. The germline V gene has CDR1 MNHNS and CDR2 SASEGT.

This clone was detected only a few times. The chain uses TRBV27 and TRBJ2-3; 8 nucleotides agree with TRBD2. This CDR3 contains 17 residues. Trimming took 5 bases from V and 2 from J; bases not matched to a gene: 12. Germline values: CDR1 MNHEY, CDR2 SMNVEV (reference sequence). The CDR3 region is CASSPPRAGASTDTQYF. For the CDR3, the DNA is TGTGCCAGCAGTCCTCCTAGAGCGGGGGCTTCCACAGATACGCAGTATTTT.

The chain couples TRBV7-6 to TRBJ2-2; no definite D call. The CDR3 has 16 amino acids. Germline assignment: CDR1 SGHVS and CDR2 FNYEAQ. Trimming shortened V by 6 bases and J by 6 bases, and 20 bases separated the two germline ends. As DNA, the CDR3 is TGTGCCAGCAGTTCCTTATCGCCCCGAAGGTCCGGGGAGCTGTTTTTT. Translated: CASSSLSPRRSGELFF.

The chain employs TRBV7-3 and TRBJ2-7, with D tentatively TRBD1 or TRBD2 (6 bases each). The CDR3 runs 15 residues. Trimming pared 3 bases from V and 0 bases from J, leaving 12 bases between. Germline V gene lookup returns CDR1 SGHTA and CDR2 FQGTGA. CDR3 region: CASSFLGGSSYEQYF. DNA for the CDR3: TGTGCCAGCAGCTTTTTAGGGGGGAGCTCCTACGAGCAGTACTTC.

This clone has more than one count but fewer than ten. This chain joins TRBV5-4 and TRBJ2-1; maybe TRBD2 (6 bases). The CDR3 sequence is 15 residues long. Germline values: CDR1 SGHNT, CDR2 YYREEE (reference sequence). V lost 4 bases and J 7 bases, leaving 18 bases between the germline ends. The CDR3, as DNA: TGTGCCAGCAGCCCTTCTGGGGGGAGTCATAATGAGCAGTTCTTC. Protein product: CASSPSGGSHNEQFF.

V and J are TRBV5-6 and TRBJ2-2, with 9 bases fitting TRBD1. Germline V lookup: CDR1 SGHDT, CDR2 YYEEEE. The CDR3 consists of 16 residues. The V segment lost 3 bases and the J segment 7 bases; nucleotides outside the gene matches: 10. The CDR3 nucleotides read TGTGCCAGCAGCTCGATCCGGGACAGGGAAGGCGGGGAGCTGTTTTTT. It translates to CASSSIRDREGGELFF.